One sample yielded the 24 T cell receptor beta chains listed below, sequenced in a study of beta chain features in type 1 diabetes. Expressed TCRB transcripts got sequenced, as all isolated RNA was reverse transcribed. Data came from immunoSEQ multiplex PCR; TCRdb stores just in-frame clones and leaves some out. Of hundreds of thousands of clones listed, 15% to 17% are singletons. Sequenced input: naive CD4+ T cells from blood. The receptors here all came from a man aged 18 to 29 in good health.

The genes are TRBV28 and TRBJ2-3; TRBD1 agrees at 8 bases. The J segment lost 2 bases and the V segment lost 5 bases, leaving 18 bases of the junction unmatched. The CDR3 contains 19 residues. CDR1 and CDR2 (germline): MDHEN, SYDVKM. CDR3 in DNA: TGTGCCAGCAGTCTAACCGGGACAGGAGAAACTCCGATCACAGATACGCAGTATTTT. Amino acids: CASSLTGTGETPITDTQYF. Complete variable domain (other parts from reference TRBV28 and TRBJ2-3): DVKVTQSSRYLVKRTGEKVFLECVQDMDHENMFWYRQDPGLGLRLIYFSYDVKMKEKGDIPEGYSVSREKKERFSLILESASTNQTSMYLCASSLTGTGETPITDTQYFGPGTRLTVL.

This clone has at least ten counts. The chain couples TRBV5-4 to TRBJ1-5; D uncertain. Germline assignment: CDR1 SGHNT and CDR2 YYREEE (reference sequence). Trimming stripped 1 base from V and 6 bases from J, with 8 bases between. The CDR3 is 13 amino acids. The CDR3 loop reads CASSLQDGQPQHF. For the CDR3, the DNA is TGTGCCAGCAGCTTGCAGGACGGTCAGCCCCAGCATTTT.

V usage is TRBV28 and J usage is TRBJ1-3; D is undetermined. With 7 bases removed from V and 4 bases from J, the gap between germline ends came to 20 bases. CDR3 length: 16 residues. Germline CDR1 MDHEN, CDR2 SYDVKM. In DNA, the CDR3 is TGTGCCAGCACCTCACGAAGGACTAAAAGGGGAAACACCATATATTTT. Protein: CASTSRRTKRGNTIYF.

Only a few counts were recorded for this clone. J is TRBJ2-1 and V is TRBV10-3; D uncertain. Trimming pared 2 bases from V and 3 bases from J, leaving 5 bases between. Germline V CDR1 and CDR2: ENHRY, SYGVKD. There are 13 residues in the CDR3. The CDR3 sequence is CAISEMGYNEQFF. The CDR3 bases are TGTGCCATCAGTGAGATGGGCTACAATGAGCAGTTCTTC.

This clone has more than one count but fewer than ten. The J gene is TRBJ2-7, the V gene TRBV23-1; a possible D gene is TRBD1 (6 bases). TRBV23-1 is treated as an ORF (open reading frame) with a function not yet certain. Trimming removed 4 bases at V and 2 bases at J, with 15 bases between. The CDR3 contains 15 residues. The CDR3 nucleotides are TGCGCCAGCAGTCGCAGCCGGGACAAGCCCTACGAGCAGTACTTC. It specifies CASSRSRDKPYEQYF.

This clone was seen a few times. The chain recombines TRBV29-1 with TRBJ1-6; tentatively, D is TRBD1 (6 bases). This CDR3 region has 13 residues. Germline V gene sequence: CDR1 SQVTM, CDR2 ANQGSEA. Trimming pared 3 bases from V and 10 bases from J, leaving 13 bases between. The CDR3: CSVEAGVGSPLHF. In DNA, the CDR3 is TGCAGCGTTGAGGCAGGGGTGGGCTCACCCCTCCACTTT.

The sample holds a few counts of this clone. The rearrangement uses TRBV29-1 and TRBJ2-3; D not resolved. Trimming took 1 base from V and 7 from J, leaving 18 bases between them. The germline V gene has CDR1 SQVTM and CDR2 ANQGSEA. The CDR3 runs 15 residues. CDR3 sequence: CSVEGRQSHIYTQYF. The CDR3 DNA reads TGCAGCGTTGAAGGCCGGCAGAGCCATATATATACGCAGTATTTT.

This clone appeared a few times. The chain links TRBV25-1 to TRBJ2-5; TRBD2 matches at 10 bases. The DNA end favors TRBJ2-7, so the J call may be wrong. CDR1 and CDR2 from the germline V gene are MGHDK and SYGVNS. The CDR3 is 14 residues long. The CDR3 sequence is CASSVTSGLYEQYF. The CDR3 DNA sequence: TGTGCCAGCAGTGTGACTAGCGGGTTATACGAGCAGTACTTC.

This clone has more than one count but fewer than ten. This chain joins TRBV2 and TRBJ2-2; 9 bases agree with TRBD1. There are 16 residues in the CDR3. The V and J ends lost 5 bases and 0 bases, in that order; junction bases with no gene match: 4. Germline-derived CDR1 and CDR2 are SNHLY and FYNNEI. The CDR3 reads CASSQGTGPNTGELFF. CDR3 in DNA: TGTGCCAGCAGTCAGGGGACAGGGCCGAACACCGGGGAGCTGTTTTTT. The variable domain in full, with the rest retrieved from reference TRBV2 and TRBJ2-2, is EPEVTQTPSHQVTQMGQEVILRCVPISNHLYFYWYRQILGQKVEFLVSFYNNEISEKSEIFDDQFSVERPDGSNFTLKIRSTKLEDSAMYFCASSQGTGPNTGELFFGEGSRLTVL.

CDR3 DNA sequence: TGTGCCAGCAGCTCCCCCGGGACAGGGGCATCCTACGAGCAGTACTTC. Its translation is CASSSPGTGASYEQYF. J is TRBJ2-7 and V is TRBV9, with TRBD1 matching over 10 bases. In germline, CDR1 is SGDLS, CDR2 YYNGEE. The V and J ends lost 4 bases and 1 base, in that order; junction bases with no gene match: 8. The CDR3 has 16 amino acids.

This clone was found a few times. The chain joins TRBV5-1 to TRBJ2-1; 10 nucleotides agree with TRBD2. CDR1 and CDR2 from the germline V gene are SGHRS and YFSETQ. The CDR3 length is 16 residues. V lost 0 bases, J lost 3 bases, and 3 bases stayed unmatched. The CDR3 reads CASSLGSGRNYNEQFF. The CDR3, as DNA: TGCGCCAGCAGCTTGGGTAGCGGGAGGAACTACAATGAGCAGTTCTTC.

The rearrangement uses TRBV9 and TRBJ2-5; TRBD1 aligns across 7 bases. This CDR3 region has 16 residues. CDR1 is SGDLS and CDR2 is YYNGEE in the germline V gene. The V gene end was trimmed by 0 bases and the J gene end by 4 bases; junction bases not matched to a gene: 9. The DNA of the CDR3 is TGTGCCAGCAGCGTAGATTACAGGGGCGTGGGAGAGACCCAGTACTTC. It is translated as CASSVDYRGVGETQYF. The full variable domain, completed using reference TRBV9 and TRBJ2-5, is DSGVTQTPKHLITATGQRVTLRCSPRSGDLSVYWYQQSLDQGLQFLIQYYNGEERAKGNILERFSAQQFPDLHSELNLSSLELGDSALYFCASSVDYRGVGETQYFGPGTRLLVL.

The genes are TRBV29-1 and TRBJ2-7; TRBD1 matches at 7 bases. Germline CDR1 is SQVTM and CDR2 is ANQGSEA. This CDR3 comprises 12 residues. V dropped 4 bases and J dropped 2; count of bases not matched to a gene: 2. The CDR3 nucleotides read TGCAGCGTTGTCACAGGGGCCTACGAGCAGTACTTC. This sequence encodes CSVVTGAYEQYF.

This clone came up a few times. V and J are TRBV5-1 and TRBJ2-7; D might be TRBD1 (6 bases). The CDR3 consists of 16 residues. CDR1 and CDR2 (germline): SGHRS, YFSETQ. V lost 0 bases and J 0 bases, leaving 13 bases between the germline ends. The CDR3 DNA sequence: TGCGCCAGCAGCTTGGCCCCCGCAGGGGACTCCTACGAGCAGTACTTC. It yields the protein CASSLAPAGDSYEQYF.

The rearrangement links TRBV5-4 to TRBJ2-7, with D maybe TRBD1 (5 bases). The CDR3 spans 11 residues. Looked up from germline, CDR1 is SGHNT and CDR2 is YYREEE (reference sequence). V was shortened by 0 bases and J by 10 bases, with 8 bases between the two germline ends. CDR3 region: CASSLGGPQYF. For the CDR3, the DNA is TGTGCCAGCAGCTTGGGGGGCCCACAGTACTTC. The full variable domain, rest sourced from reference TRBV5-4 and TRBJ2-7, is ETGVTQSPTHLIKTRGQQVTLRCSSQSGHNTVSWYQQALGQGPQFIFQYYREEENGRGNFPPRFSGLQFPNYSSELNVNALELDDSALYLCASSLGGPQYFGPGTRLTVT.

This clone was detected only a few times. The genes are TRBV6-5 and TRBJ1-1; D unclear. V was trimmed by 0 bases and J by 4 bases, leaving 12 bases between them. CDR1 is MNHEY and CDR2 is SVGAGI in the germline V gene. The CDR3 is made up of 15 amino acids. As DNA, the CDR3 is TGTGCCAGCAGTTACTCAGCCCGCCGGGGCACTGAAGCTTTCTTT. Translation: CASSYSARRGTEAFF.

This clone was detected a few times. The gene calls are TRBV30 and TRBJ2-3, with TRBD2 identical over 8 bases. The J segment lost 1 base and the V segment lost 6 bases, leaving 6 bases of the junction unmatched. The germline V gene has CDR1 GTSNPN and CDR2 SVGIG (reference sequence). The CDR3 consists of 14 residues. CDR3 sequence reads: CACGSRGGTDTQYF. CDR3 in DNA: TGTGCCTGCGGCTCGCGGGGGGGCACAGATACGCAGTATTTT.

CDR3 DNA: TGTGCCAGCAGCCATCCGGGGAGTGCCAAAAACATTCAGTACTTC. This encodes CASSHPGSAKNIQYF. This chain joins TRBV4-2 and TRBJ2-4; a weak D match, TRBD2 (5 bases). V was clipped by 3 bases and J by 1 base, with 10 bases between them. Per germline, CDR1 LGHNA and CDR2 YNFKEQ. The CDR3 consists of 15 residues.

This clone has a handful of counts. The chain employs TRBV20-1 and TRBJ1-2, with D possibly TRBD1 on 5 matching bases. The CDR3 totals 10 residues. V lost 6 bases to trimming and J lost 7 bases, with 9 bases between them. CDR1 is DFQATT and CDR2 is SNEGSKA in the germline V gene (reference sequence). The chain's CDR3 is CSAYRSGYTF. CDR3 nucleotide sequence: TGCAGTGCCTACAGGAGTGGCTACACCTTC.

Concerning this clone: The sample holds other DNA sequences that translate to the same CDR3. This chain uses TRBV4-2 with TRBJ2-3, with D perhaps assigned TRBD1 or TRBD2 (5 bases each). Germline CDR1 is LGHNA and CDR2 is YNFKEQ. Trimming took 0 bases from V and 5 from J, leaving 12 bases between them. The CDR3 totals 15 residues. In DNA, the CDR3 is TGTGCCAGCAGCCAAGAGTTGAAGGGGAGAGATACGCAGTATTTT. It translates to CASSQELKGRDTQYF.

This clone was picked up a small number of times. Other DNA sequences from this sample encode an identical CDR3 as well. The V gene is TRBV29-1, the J gene TRBJ1-5, with 7 bases lining up with TRBD1. Germline loops: CDR1 SQVTM, CDR2 ANQGSEA. The ends lost 6 bases at V and 2 bases at J; junction bases unmatched: 1. The CDR3 runs 12 residues. CDR3 region: CSVGTGNQPQHF. The CDR3 DNA reads TGCAGCGTAGGGACAGGCAATCAGCCCCAGCATTTT.

This sequence joins TRBV4-1 and TRBJ1-5; 9 bases are shared with TRBD1. Losses at the gene ends were 3 bases for V and 4 bases for J; bases not matched to a gene: 4. This CDR3 region has 15 residues. Germline V gene sequence: CDR1 MGHRA, CDR2 YSYEKL. As DNA, the CDR3 is TGCGCCAGCAGCCAGGGTGGGACAGGGAATCAGCCCCAGCATTTT. Translation: CASSQGGTGNQPQHF.

This chain links TRBV2 with TRBJ1-1; maybe TRBD1 (5 bases). The length of the CDR3 is 13 residues. V dropped 6 bases and J dropped 2 bases, with 10 bases sitting between them. In germline, CDR1 is SNHLY, CDR2 FYNNEI. The CDR3 is CASRPGLNTEAFF. CDR3 coding DNA: TGTGCCAGCAGACCGGGGCTCAACACTGAAGCTTTCTTT.

The rearrangement links TRBV30 to TRBJ1-1; TRBD1 aligns across 10 bases. V lost 3 bases to trimming and J lost 5 bases; unmatched junction nucleotides: 12. The CDR3 has 16 residues. Germline V gene sequence: CDR1 GTSNPN, CDR2 SVGIG (reference sequence). CDR3 region: CAWRRRGQGSRTEAFF. CDR3 DNA: TGTGCCTGGAGACGACGGGGACAGGGGAGTAGGACTGAAGCTTTCTTT.